These 23 T cell receptor beta chains share one sample of origin, sequenced in a study of long-term antiretroviral therapy in people with HIV. Researchers ran immunoSEQ v3.0 at survey level. Assay: immunoSEQ multiplex PCR; the TCRdb copy retains only in-frame clones and omits some. The table lists 25,000 to 30,000 clones, about 94% of them singletons. This specimen consisted of unsorted PBMCs, obtained roughly 6.5 years after starting antiretroviral therapy. All receptors come from a woman in her 40s with HIV.

The chain is built from TRBV19 and TRBJ1-1, with D possibly being TRBD1 (6 bases). The V and J ends lost 9 bases and 4 bases respectively, with 24 bases between them. Germline V lookup: CDR1 LNHDA, CDR2 SQIVND (reference sequence). The CDR3 runs to 16 residues. This chain's CDR3 is CASNPSRGGGVTEAFF. The CDR3 DNA follows: TGTGCCAGCAACCCATCCAGGGGAGGGGGGGTCACTGAAGCTTTCTTT.

The chain has TRBV12-5 and TRBJ2-5, with D perhaps matching TRBD1 or TRBD2 (6 bases each). The ends were cut back, 7 bases at V and 5 bases at J, with 20 bases in the middle. This CDR3 is built from 15 residues. Germline-derived CDR1 and CDR2 are LGHNT and FRNRAP. The CDR3 sequence is CASAPPRGGGETQYF. CDR3 nucleotides: TGTGCTAGTGCCCCCCCCAGGGGTGGGGGGGAGACCCAGTACTTC.

The chain links TRBV19 to TRBJ1-1; 9 positions match TRBD1. V gave up 7 bases and J gave up 1 base; unmatched junction bases: 4. CDR1 is LNHDA and CDR2 is SQIVND in the germline V gene (reference sequence). This CDR3 contains 14 residues. The CDR3 loop is CASMGQGGNTEAFF. The DNA of the CDR3 is TGTGCCAGTATGGGACAGGGAGGGAACACTGAAGCTTTCTTT. Variable domain in full (rest from reference TRBV19 and TRBJ1-1): DGGITQSPKYLFRKEGQNVTLSCEQNLNHDAMYWYRQDPGQGLRLIYYSQIVNDFQKGDIAEGYSVSREKKESFPLTVTSAQKNPTAFYLCASMGQGGNTEAFFGQGTRLTVV.

The chain uses TRBV5-6 and TRBJ1-2, with D perhaps matching TRBD1 (6 bases). V was pared by 5 bases and J by 7 bases, with 21 bases between. This CDR3 is 15 amino acids long. Germline V gives CDR1 SGHDT, CDR2 YYEEEE. The CDR3, as DNA: TGTGCCAGCAGTACCCGCGGGGGGCGCTTTGGTGGCTACACCTTC. Translating it yields CASSTRGGRFGGYTF.

The gene calls are TRBV7-9 and TRBJ1-6, with 10 bases aligning to TRBD1. There are 16 residues in the CDR3. Looked up from germline, CDR1 is SEHNR and CDR2 is FQNEAQ (reference sequence). V dropped 7 bases and J dropped 10; count of bases not matched to a gene: 13. The DNA of the CDR3 is TGTGCCAGCAATCTAGGAGCCGGGACAGGGGAGTCACCCCTCCACTTT. This encodes CASNLGAGTGESPLHF.

This clone was seen only once. The rearrangement uses TRBV6-1 and TRBJ1-1; no definite D call. The CDR3 has 12 residues. CDR1 and CDR2 (germline): MNHNS, SASEGT. The V gene lost 2 bases and the J gene lost 10 bases, with 11 bases spanning the gap. The CDR3 nucleotides are TGTGCCAGCAGTGAACCCCCCGCGGGAGCTTTCTTT. This translates into CASSEPPAGAFF.

The chain joins TRBV7-6 to TRBJ2-7; a weak D match, TRBD1 (8 bases). The CDR3 runs 15 residues. In germline, CDR1 is SGHVS, CDR2 FNYEAQ. The V end was cut by 5 bases, the J end by 0 bases, with 14 bases between. The CDR3 loop is CASSTGGQGSYEQYF. Here the CDR3 DNA reads TGTGCCAGCAGCACGGGAGGACAGGGCTCCTACGAGCAGTACTTC.

The chain recombines TRBV18 with TRBJ2-6; 7 bases align to TRBD1. This CDR3 is built from 18 residues. V dropped 3 bases and J dropped 1; count of bases not matched to a gene: 9. Germline-derived CDR1 and CDR2 are KGHSH and LQKENI. In DNA form, the CDR3 reads TGTGCCAGCTCACCGAACAGGGGAATTGTGTCTGGGGCCAACGTCCTGACTTTC. Translated, it gives CASSPNRGIVSGANVLTF.

This rearrangement joins TRBV5-6 to TRBJ1-1; D gene ambiguous. V gave up 0 bases and J gave up 5 bases, with 11 bases separating them. There are 14 residues in the CDR3. Per germline, CDR1 SGHDT and CDR2 YYEEEE. The chain's CDR3 is CASSLAGIRTEAFF. CDR3 in DNA: TGTGCCAGCAGCTTGGCGGGAATTCGGACTGAAGCTTTCTTT.

The chain combines TRBV5-6 with TRBJ2-1, with TRBD2 identical over 8 bases. The V gene's germline CDR1 is SGHDT and CDR2 YYEEEE. This CDR3 spans 16 amino acids. V lost 4 bases to trimming and J lost 4 bases; unmatched junction nucleotides: 10. The CDR3 here is CASSPDRAGGYNEQFF. The CDR3 region has the DNA TGTGCCAGCAGCCCAGACCGGGCGGGGGGTTACAATGAGCAGTTCTTC. Together with reference TRBV5-6 and TRBJ2-1, the CDR3 gives the full variable domain: DAGVTQSPTHLIKTRGQQVTLRCSPKSGHDTVSWYQQALGQGPQFIFQYYEEEERQRGNFPDRFSGHQFPNYSSELNVNALLLGDSALYLCASSPDRAGGYNEQFFGPGTRLTVL.

The chain combines TRBV19 with TRBJ1-1, with a tentative D call TRBD1 (6 bases). V was cut by 7 bases and J by 5 bases, with 17 bases left in between. Germline assignment: CDR1 LNHDA and CDR2 SQIVND (reference sequence). The CDR3 extends over 14 amino acids. CDR3 residues: CASKGRGARTEAFF. The DNA for the CDR3 is TGTGCCAGTAAAGGTCGGGGGGCTCGGACTGAAGCTTTCTTT.

The chain has TRBV27 and TRBJ1-3; D ambiguous. This CDR3 spans 13 amino acids. CDR1 is MNHEY and CDR2 is SMNVEV in the germline V gene (reference sequence). V was clipped by 5 bases and J by 4 bases, with 9 bases between them. CDR3 DNA sequence: TGTGCCAGCAGTGCGCCGGGGGGAAACACCATATATTTT. Amino acid sequence: CASSAPGGNTIYF.

This chain uses TRBV19 with TRBJ1-2; TRBD1 matches at 7 bases. With V trimmed by 6 bases and J by 1 base, 8 bases remained unmatched. The length of the CDR3 is 15 residues. Germline CDR1 and CDR2: LNHDA and SQIVND (reference sequence). DNA of the CDR3: TGTGCCAGTAGAACGGTGGGACAGCATAACTATGGCTACACCTTC. Translation: CASRTVGQHNYGYTF.

In its sample, this clone was seen a few times. The V and J genes are TRBV7-9 and TRBJ2-2; no definite D call. The germline V gene has CDR1 SEHNR and CDR2 FQNEAQ (reference sequence). Deletions cut 5 bases from V and 6 bases from J, with 25 bases between. This CDR3 contains 18 residues. CDR3 coding DNA: TGTGCCAGCAGCCGGAATCCCGGGTCGCCCCTTACACCCGGGGAGCTGTTTTTT. This codes for CASSRNPGSPLTPGELFF. The whole variable domain, filled in from reference TRBV7-9 and TRBJ2-2, reads DTGVSQNPRHKITKRGQNVTFRCDPISEHNRLYWYRQTLGQGPEFLTYFQNEAQLEKSRLLSDRFSAERPKGSFSTLEIQRTEQGDSAMYLCASSRNPGSPLTPGELFFGEGSRLTVL.

This sequence joins TRBV6-5 and TRBJ2-7, with D uncertain. Per germline, CDR1 MNHEY and CDR2 SVGAGI. CDR3 length equals 14 residues. The V end lost 2 bases, the J end lost 6 bases, and 14 bases lay between the germline ends. The CDR3 coding sequence is TGTGCCAGCAGTTACGGCGGTGATTCCGGCGAGCAGTACTTC. Translation: CASSYGGDSGEQYF.

The rearrangement uses TRBV7-2 and TRBJ1-1; 7 nucleotides line up with TRBD1. From germline, CDR1 is SGHTA and CDR2 FQGNSA. CDR3 length: 16 residues. V lost 2 bases to trimming and J lost 1 base; unmatched junction nucleotides: 7. CDR3 bases: TGTGCCAGCAGCTTAAAGACAGGGCTTTCGAACACTGAAGCTTTCTTT. Protein product: CASSLKTGLSNTEAFF.

This clone was recorded once. This chain uses TRBV29-1 with TRBJ1-2; possible D gene TRBD1, 5 bases. The CDR3 is 15 residues long. The germline V gene has CDR1 SQVTM and CDR2 ANQGSEA. Trimming took off 5 bases at V and 5 bases at J, with 21 bases between the two ends. This CDR3 reads CSVNPGSTDGYGYTF. The CDR3 bases are TGCAGCGTTAACCCAGGGTCGACGGATGGTTATGGCTACACCTTC. The full variable domain, its missing parts supplied by reference TRBV29-1 and TRBJ1-2, is SAVISQKPSRDICQRGTSLTIQCQVDSQVTMMFWYRQQPGQSLTLIATANQGSEATYESGFVIDKFPISRPNLTFSTLTVSNMSPEDSSIYLCSVNPGSTDGYGYTFGSGTRLTVV.

J is TRBJ2-7 and V is TRBV11-2; D ambiguous. The CDR3 covers 11 residues. Germline CDR1 reads SGHAT; CDR2 reads FQNNGV. V lost 5 bases to trimming and J lost 6 bases, with 8 bases between them. The CDR3 DNA follows: TGTGCCAGCAGCCAGCTACGCGAGCAGTACTTC. The encoded protein is CASSQLREQYF.

The V and J genes are TRBV6-1 and TRBJ1-2; D is undetermined. CDR3 size: 15 residues. Germline values: CDR1 MNHNS, CDR2 SASEGT. Trimming shortened V by 7 bases and J by 4 bases, and 19 bases separated the two germline ends. For the CDR3, the DNA is TGTGCCAGCACCCTCGACCCGGGATCAACCTATGGCTACACCTTC. Translating it yields CASTLDPGSTYGYTF.

The chain links TRBV5-1 to TRBJ1-2; TRBD1 agrees at 9 bases. The CDR3 has 15 residues. V was pared by 4 bases and J by 2 bases, with 6 bases of the junction left unmatched. Germline V gene data show CDR1 as SGHRS and CDR2 as YFSETQ. The chain's CDR3 is CASSPTGQGNYGYTF. CDR3 DNA: TGCGCCAGCAGCCCAACAGGACAGGGGAACTATGGCTACACCTTC. Full variable domain (remainder filled in from reference TRBV5-1 and TRBJ1-2): KAGVTQTPRYLIKTRGQQVTLSCSPISGHRSVSWYQQTPGQGLQFLFEYFSETQRNKGNFPGRFSGRQFSNSRSEMNVSTLELGDSALYLCASSPTGQGNYGYTFGSGTRLTVV.

The V call is TRBV15, the J call TRBJ2-1; unclear D gene. V lost 5 bases and J 10 bases, leaving 15 bases between the germline ends. The CDR3 totals 13 residues. The V gene's germline CDR1 is LNHNV and CDR2 YYDKDF (reference sequence). The chain's CDR3 is CATSPSTAGEQFF. CDR3 coding DNA: TGTGCCACCAGCCCTTCCACAGCAGGCGAGCAGTTCTTC.

The CDR3 loop reads CASSKGLTTDTQYF. The CDR3, as DNA: TGTGCCAGCAGCAAGGGACTGACCACAGATACGCAGTATTTT. This sequence joins TRBV11-3 and TRBJ2-3; tentative D call: TRBD2 (6 bases). The CDR3 is made up of 14 amino acids. The germline V and J ends were trimmed by 5 bases and 2 bases, with 11 bases remaining between them. Germline CDR1 is SGHNT and CDR2 is YENEEA. The variable domain in full, completed from reference TRBV11-3 and TRBJ2-3, reads EAGVVQSPRYKIIEKKQPVAFWCNPISGHNTLYWYLQNLGQGPELLIRYENEEAVDDSQLPKDRFSAERLKGVDSTLKIQPAELGDSAVYLCASSKGLTTDTQYFGPGTRLTVL.

The rearrangement joins TRBV27 to TRBJ1-2; a weak D match, TRBD1 (5 bases). Germline CDR1 and CDR2: MNHEY and SMNVEV (reference sequence). The CDR3 consists of 14 residues. V lost 5 bases and J 6 bases, leaving 16 bases between the germline ends. CDR3 amino acids: CASSPSPGTHGYTF. The CDR3 region has the DNA TGTGCCAGCAGTCCTAGTCCCGGGACTCATGGCTACACCTTC.